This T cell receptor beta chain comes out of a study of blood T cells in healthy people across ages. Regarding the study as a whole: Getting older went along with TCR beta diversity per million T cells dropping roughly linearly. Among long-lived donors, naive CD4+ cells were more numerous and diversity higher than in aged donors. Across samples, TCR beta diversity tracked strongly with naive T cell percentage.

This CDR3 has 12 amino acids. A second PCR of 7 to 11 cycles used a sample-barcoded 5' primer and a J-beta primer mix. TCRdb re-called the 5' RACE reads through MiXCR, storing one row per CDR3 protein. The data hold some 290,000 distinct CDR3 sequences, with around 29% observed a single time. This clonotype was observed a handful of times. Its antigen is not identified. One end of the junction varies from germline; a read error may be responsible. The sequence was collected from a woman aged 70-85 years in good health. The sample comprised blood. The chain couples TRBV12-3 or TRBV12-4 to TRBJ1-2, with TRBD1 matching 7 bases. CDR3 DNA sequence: TGTGCCTGCAGTTTAGCTAGGACAGGAAGCACCTTC. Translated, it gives CACSLARTGSTF.